These 13 T cell receptor beta chains were sequenced from one sample in a study of blood T cells in healthy people across ages. The use of a sample-barcoded 5' primer and a J-beta primer mix characterized a second PCR of about 7 to 12 cycles. TCRdb recomputed calls from the 5' RACE reads with MiXCR, one row per CDR3 protein. The profile shows 700,000 or so distinct CDR3 sequences, roughly 20% of them singletons. The sequenced sample consisted of blood. The receptors originated from a man aged 70 or older in good health.

Many counts were recorded for this clonotype. The J gene is TRBJ2-7, the V gene TRBV11-2; 8 bases agree with TRBD1. The trim removed 3 bases at V and 3 bases at J, leaving 4 bases unmatched. CDR1 and CDR2 from the germline V gene are SGHAT and FQNNGV. The CDR3 sequence is 14 residues long. The CDR3 loop is CASSFRTGNYEQYF. The DNA for the CDR3 is TGTGCCAGCAGCTTCCGGACAGGGAACTACGAGCAGTACTTC.

This clonotype has a handful of counts. The J gene is TRBJ2-5, the V gene TRBV20-1; D may correspond to TRBD1 or TRBD2 (7 bases each). CDR3 length: 14 amino acids. Germline lookup yields CDR1 DFQATT and CDR2 SNEGSKA (reference sequence). For the CDR3, the DNA is TGCACCGATATAGCAGGGGGGGTTTGGGAGACCCAGTACTTC. This sequence encodes CTDIAGGVWETQYF.

This clonotype was seen a few times. The chain carries TRBV20-1 and TRBJ2-1; D is perhaps TRBD2 (7 bases). The CDR3 has 16 residues. With 0 bases removed from V and 6 bases from J, the gap between germline ends came to 18 bases. Germline lookup yields CDR1 DFQATT and CDR2 SNEGSKA (reference sequence). The CDR3 coding sequence is TGCAGTGCTAGAGATTTACAGGGTGGACTAGGCAATGAGCAGTTCTTC. This gives the protein CSARDLQGGLGNEQFF.

The rearrangement uses TRBV5-1 and TRBJ2-7; D remains unclear. Trimming pared 0 bases from V and 1 base from J, leaving 20 bases between. Germline V gene sequence: CDR1 SGHRS, CDR2 YFSETQ. This CDR3 comprises 18 residues. In DNA, the CDR3 is TGCGCCAGCAGCTTGGATAGAGTCACAATTAATCTATCCTACGAGCAGTACTTC. Its translation is CASSLDRVTINLSYEQYF.

The chain combines TRBV20-1 with TRBJ1-2, with 9 bases that match TRBD1. CDR1 DFQATT and CDR2 SNEGSKA come from the germline V gene (reference sequence). The junction had 9 bases not matched to a gene; V was cut back by 3 bases and J by 7 bases. CDR3 length: 14 amino acids. The CDR3 spells CSASLQGALSGYTF. The CDR3 nucleotides read TGCAGTGCTAGCCTACAGGGGGCGTTAAGTGGCTACACCTTC.

This clonotype was counted only a few times. V is TRBV19 and J is TRBJ1-2; D is ambiguous. The CDR3 totals 16 residues. The ends were cut back, 9 bases at V and 6 bases at J, with 26 bases in the middle. The germline V gene encodes CDR1 LNHDA and CDR2 SQIVND (reference sequence). The CDR3 coding sequence is TGTGCCAGCACCGCCCTAGGGAACGGGGTGGTTCATGGCTACACCTTC. Its protein product is CASTALGNGVVHGYTF.

This chain connects TRBV6-6 to TRBJ1-1; 8 nucleotides agree with TRBD1. Germline V lookup: CDR1 MNHNY, CDR2 SVGAGI (reference sequence). There are 16 residues in the CDR3. Trimming took 1 base from V and 1 from J; bases not matched to a gene: 5. This CDR3 reads CASSYLHRGSNTEAFF. The CDR3 bases are TGTGCCAGCAGTTACTTGCACAGGGGGTCGAACACTGAAGCTTTCTTT.

This rearrangement joins TRBV3-1 to TRBJ2-7; no clear D gene. V was pared by 0 bases and J by 0 bases, with 9 bases between. The CDR3 length is 15 residues. CDR1 is LGHDT and CDR2 is YNNKEL in the germline V gene (reference sequence). The DNA of the CDR3 is TGTGCCAGCAGCCAAGAGTACGCAGACTCCTACGAGCAGTACTTC. Translating gives CASSQEYADSYEQYF.

This clonotype occurred a few times. The chain couples TRBV20-1 to TRBJ2-7; TRBD1 agrees at 8 bases. V lost 6 bases and J lost 2; bases outside the gene matches: 9. Germline loops: CDR1 DFQATT, CDR2 SNEGSKA (reference sequence). The CDR3 loop spans 14 amino acids. The CDR3 DNA follows: TGCAGTGCCCAATATACAGGGGGTCCCTACGAGCAGTACTTC. Protein sequence: CSAQYTGGPYEQYF.

In this sample, this clonotype turned up a few times. The genes are TRBV7-2 and TRBJ1-6, with a tentative D call TRBD1 (5 bases). Germline CDR1 is SGHTA and CDR2 is FQGNSA. V gave up 5 bases and J gave up 7 bases, with 18 bases separating them. The CDR3 has 16 amino acids. The DNA for the CDR3 is TGTGCCAGCAGCATGTTGATCGGACGGGGGAATTCACCCCTCCACTTT. Translating it yields CASSMLIGRGNSPLHF.

The V call is TRBV20-1, the J call TRBJ1-1; no clear D gene. The CDR3 has 13 amino acids. Germline CDR1 and CDR2: DFQATT and SNEGSKA (reference sequence). V lost 5 bases and J 3 bases, leaving 13 bases between the germline ends. The CDR3 sequence is CSAPRARYTEAFF. The CDR3 DNA is TGCAGTGCTCCGAGGGCCCGGTACACTGAAGCTTTCTTT.

This clonotype has just a few counts. This rearrangement joins TRBV2 to TRBJ2-3; 10 nucleotides align to TRBD2. CDR1 is SNHLY, CDR2 FYNNEI, per germline. Losses at the gene ends were 11 bases for V and 4 bases for J; bases not matched to a gene: 6. The CDR3 runs 13 residues. The CDR3 loop reads CAAGSGGADTQYF. In nucleotides, the CDR3 is TGTGCCGCGGGAAGCGGGGGGGCAGATACGCAGTATTTT.

This clonotype was detected a few times. The genes are TRBV11-2 and TRBJ2-5, with TRBD1 identical over 8 bases. The CDR3 totals 12 residues. J lost 11 bases, V lost 5 bases, and 7 bases had no gene match. Germline V lookup: CDR1 SGHAT, CDR2 FQNNGV. CDR3 coding DNA: TGTGCCAGCAGCGCAGGGGGCGGTGAGCAGTACTTC. This gives the protein CASSAGGGEQYF.